The following is a TCR beta chain sequence with its context. The antigen is not known. This may be a read error, as it is one base from a much larger clone. This specimen belongs to a study of tumor and adjacent non-tumor tissue in lung cancer. Turning to the study itself: There were roughly 11 adenocarcinoma, a couple of squamous cell carcinoma and 1 small cell lung cancer cases.

Three rounds of nested PCR, following a modified ARM-PCR protocol, produced the TCRbeta library. TCRdb re-analysed the multiplex PCR reads in MiXCR, keeping a single row per CDR3 protein. Among approximately 100,000 distinct CDR3 sequences, about 61% were seen once, and the ten largest hold 15% to 20%. Study conclusions and caveats: Higher tumor TCR diversity was associated with shorter survival.

Germline V gene sequence: CDR1 MDHEN, CDR2 SYDVKM. This CDR3 region has 14 residues. RNA was extracted from bulk tissue without any cell sorting. More than 3 cm separated this lung sample from the edge of the tumor. Sample: distant non-tumor lung tissue. The TCR originated in a man in his fifties or sixties with non-small cell lung cancer. The chain joins TRBV28 to TRBJ2-1; 10 nucleotides line up with TRBD1. As DNA, the CDR3 is TGTGCCAGCAACCCGGGACAGGGGATGTATGAGGAGTTCTTC. Encoded protein: CASNPGQGMYEEFF.